The 27 T cell receptor beta chains presented below share a single source sample, sequenced in a study of cytomegalovirus exposure and HLA in healthy donors. A multiplex PCR was run with 60 Vbeta primers and 13 Jbeta primers. Method: immunoSEQ multiplex PCR; TCRdb's copy keeps in-frame clones and lacks some. The repertoire holds around 150,000 clones, 60% to 80% seen once, with over 0.6% in the top ten. The sequenced sample consisted of PBMCs. These receptors all come from a male donor in good health and CMV-seronegative.

Comment on this clone: The same CDR3 also results from other DNA sequences found in this sample. The chain recombines TRBV6-6 with TRBJ2-7; D is unresolved. Trimming shortened V by 7 bases and J by 7 bases, and 17 bases separated the two germline ends. The CDR3 runs 13 residues. In germline, CDR1 is MNHNY, CDR2 SVGAGI (reference sequence). CDR3: CASTTSWSTEQYF. As DNA, the CDR3 is TGTGCCAGCACTACCTCGTGGTCCACTGAGCAGTACTTC.

The rearrangement uses TRBV2 and TRBJ2-7; possibly TRBD1 for D (6 bases). Germline values: CDR1 SNHLY, CDR2 FYNNEI. V lost 5 bases, J lost 5 bases, and 19 bases lay in between. This CDR3 spans 15 amino acids. The CDR3 region has the DNA TGTGCCAGCAGTCGAGAGAAACAGGGACCTAACGAGCAGTACTTC. Encoded protein: CASSREKQGPNEQYF.

The chain has TRBV6-1 and TRBJ2-5; TRBD2 matches at 9 bases. Per the germline V gene, CDR1 is MNHNS and CDR2 is SASEGT. CDR3 length equals 15 residues. V trimming: 4 bases; J trimming: 3 bases; junction bases outside the gene matches: 6. The CDR3, as DNA: TGTGCCAGCAGTGGAAGGAGCGGGGGGAAAGAGACCCAGTACTTC. It codes for CASSGRSGGKETQYF.

This rearrangement joins TRBV19 to TRBJ2-7; 7 nucleotides agree with TRBD1. Germline CDR1 reads LNHDA; CDR2 reads SQIVND (reference sequence). J lost 3 bases, V lost 6 bases, and 8 bases had no gene match. The CDR3 is 14 residues long. CDR3 nucleotide sequence: TGTGCCAGTAGAAAAGACAGGGTGGACTACGAGCAGTACTTC. It encodes CASRKDRVDYEQYF.

This clone came up a few times. V usage is TRBV6-5 and J usage is TRBJ1-1, with 7 bases identical to TRBD1. This CDR3 comprises 13 residues. Germline values: CDR1 MNHEY, CDR2 SVGAGI. V lost 2 bases, J lost 8 bases, and 5 bases stayed unmatched. The CDR3 nucleotides read TGTGCCAGCAGTTACGTAGGGGACAGAGAAGCTTTCTTT. Encoded protein: CASSYVGDREAFF.

In the case of this clone: Other DNA sequences of this sample code for an identical CDR3. V is TRBV7-2 and J is TRBJ2-3; D remains ambiguous. There are 11 residues in the CDR3. The V gene's germline CDR1 is SGHTA and CDR2 FQGNSA. Deletions cut 8 bases from V and 2 bases from J, with 5 bases between. The CDR3 DNA follows: TGTGCCAGCTCCCTCACAGATACGCAGTATTTT. This sequence encodes CASSLTDTQYF.

In this sample, this clone turned up once. This rearrangement joins TRBV19 to TRBJ1-5; weak D call: TRBD1 (5 bases). Trimming removed 7 bases at V and 3 bases at J, with 7 bases between. The germline CDR1 and CDR2 sequences are LNHDA and SQIVND (reference sequence). The CDR3 consists of 12 residues. This CDR3 is CASTGNNQPQHF. DNA for the CDR3: TGTGCCAGTACAGGGAACAATCAGCCCCAGCATTTT.

The J gene is TRBJ1-1, the V gene TRBV19, with 7 positions matching TRBD1. Germline CDR1 LNHDA, CDR2 SQIVND (reference sequence). V shed 6 bases and J 0 bases; nucleotides not matched to a gene: 7. This CDR3 has 15 amino acids. The CDR3 loop is CASSLDRAMNTEAFF. The CDR3, as DNA: TGTGCCAGTAGCCTTGACAGGGCAATGAACACTGAAGCTTTCTTT.

The rearrangement joins TRBV6-4 to TRBJ2-7; a weak D match, TRBD1 (5 bases). Germline assignment: CDR1 MRHNA and CDR2 SNTAGT. The CDR3 covers 14 residues. Trimming took off 0 bases at V and 0 bases at J, with 6 bases between the two ends. CDR3 protein: CASSDSGHSYEQYF. The CDR3 DNA is TGTGCCAGCAGTGACTCGGGGCACTCCTACGAGCAGTACTTC.

The chain carries TRBV5-8 and TRBJ1-2, with D tentatively TRBD1 (5 bases). The V end was cut by 2 bases, the J end by 5 bases, with 16 bases between. CDR1 is SGHTS and CDR2 is YDEGEE in the germline V gene. The CDR3 covers 15 residues. For the CDR3, the DNA is TGTGCCAGCAGCTTAAGTGGCCGCGGGGGTTATGGCTACACCTTC. Its protein is CASSLSGRGGYGYTF.

This rearrangement joins TRBV7-2 to TRBJ2-5; 14 bases are shared with TRBD2. J gave up 5 bases and V 6 bases, and 8 bases lay outside the gene matches. The CDR3 runs 16 residues. Germline V gene sequence: CDR1 SGHTA, CDR2 FQGNSA. CDR3 nucleotide sequence: TGTGCCAGCAGGCCCCCGGGACTAGCGGGAGTGGAGACCCAGTACTTC. It encodes CASRPPGLAGVETQYF.

V usage is TRBV5-6 and J usage is TRBJ1-5; perhaps TRBD1 as D (6 bases). The CDR3 loop spans 16 amino acids. V dropped 1 base and J dropped 2 bases, with 13 bases sitting between them. Germline V CDR1 and CDR2: SGHDT, YYEEEE. This chain's CDR3 is CASSLHMAGGNQPQHF. In DNA form, the CDR3 reads TGTGCCAGCAGCTTGCATATGGCAGGGGGCAATCAGCCCCAGCATTTT.

This clone was seen only once. V and J are TRBV4-1 and TRBJ2-2; D uncertain. The ends were cut back, 0 bases at V and 4 bases at J, with 12 bases in the middle. Germline values: CDR1 MGHRA, CDR2 YSYEKL. CDR3 length equals 16 residues. CDR3: CASSQDYGQATGELFF. The CDR3 coding sequence is TGCGCCAGCAGCCAAGATTATGGGCAGGCCACCGGGGAGCTGTTTTTT.

The rearrangement uses TRBV6-5 and TRBJ1-1, with 10 bases identical to TRBD1. Germline loops: CDR1 MNHEY, CDR2 SVGAGI. The CDR3 has 14 residues. V was clipped by 10 bases and J by 0 bases; unmatched bases: 5. The chain's CDR3 is CANRTGGLNTEAFF. CDR3 nucleotides: TGTGCCAATAGGACAGGGGGTCTGAACACTGAAGCTTTCTTT.

Concerning this clone itself: A junction end diverges from the germline sequence, so it may reflect a read error. This chain connects TRBV9 to TRBJ2-1, with D tentatively TRBD2 (5 bases). CDR1 and CDR2 (germline): SGDLS, YYNGEE. The CDR3 has 16 residues. The CDR3 coding sequence is TGTGCCAGCAGCGTAGGGCCAGCGGAGCTGGGGAATGGGCAGTTCTTC. Translated, it gives CASSVGPAELGNGQFF.

This chain connects TRBV19 to TRBJ2-5, with 9 nucleotides matching TRBD1. This CDR3 comprises 15 residues. In germline, CDR1 is LNHDA, CDR2 SQIVND (reference sequence). Trimming removed 4 bases from V and 5 bases from J; junction bases left unmatched: 8. CDR3 DNA sequence: TGTGCCAGTAGTAGGGACAGGGAGGATCCTGAGACCCAGTACTTC. It codes for CASSRDREDPETQYF.

This clone was recorded only once. This sequence joins TRBV12-5 and TRBJ2-1; the match to TRBD2 covers 9 bases. The CDR3 spans 15 residues. Trimming removed 4 bases from V and 10 bases from J; junction bases left unmatched: 11. Germline CDR1 LGHNT, CDR2 FRNRAP. CDR3 sequence reads: CASGWVAGDPQEQFF. The CDR3 DNA is TGTGCTAGTGGTTGGGTAGCGGGGGATCCTCAGGAGCAGTTCTTC.

The chain carries TRBV4-3 and TRBJ1-5; D is possibly TRBD1 (5 bases). The V end lost 3 bases, the J end lost 2 bases, and 11 bases lay between the germline ends. CDR3 length: 15 amino acids. Germline V lookup: CDR1 LGHNA, CDR2 YSLEER. CDR3 sequence (DNA): TGCGCCAGCAGCCAGCAGGGTGGCGGCAATCAGCCCCAGCATTTT. Translating it yields CASSQQGGGNQPQHF.

Regarding this clone: It is likely a read error, because the conserved phenylalanine at the end of the CDR3 is missing. This chain links TRBV6-6 with TRBJ2-7, with D perhaps TRBD2 (5 bases). Germline CDR1 is MNHNY and CDR2 is SVGAGI (reference sequence). The CDR3 is made up of 16 amino acids. V was shortened by 4 bases and J by 1 base, with 17 bases between the two germline ends. The DNA for the CDR3 is TGTGCCAGCAGTTTCCCCAGCGGCAAATCTTCCTACGAGCAGTACCTC. Protein product: CASSFPSGKSSYEQYL.

This clone has only a few counts. This chain joins TRBV5-1 and TRBJ1-2, with a possible D match to TRBD1 (5 bases). CDR1 SGHRS and CDR2 YFSETQ come from the germline V gene. The CDR3 covers 14 residues. V was pared by 6 bases and J by 4 bases, with 16 bases between. CDR3 in amino acids: CASTTTALSYGYTF. In nucleotides, the CDR3 is TGCGCCAGCACTACGACAGCACTGAGCTATGGCTACACCTTC.

The chain uses TRBV5-1 and TRBJ1-6, with TRBD1 as a possible D gene (6 bases). CDR1 is SGHRS and CDR2 is YFSETQ in the germline V gene. Trimming removed 4 bases from V and 1 base from J, with 12 bases in between. The CDR3 is 16 amino acids. The CDR3 reads CASSPVTGSYNSPLHF. The DNA of the CDR3 is TGCGCCAGCAGCCCCGTGACAGGATCCTATAATTCACCCCTCCACTTT. Full variable domain (outside the CDR3, taken from reference TRBV5-1 and TRBJ1-6): KAGVTQTPRYLIKTRGQQVTLSCSPISGHRSVSWYQQTPGQGLQFLFEYFSETQRNKGNFPGRFSGRQFSNSRSEMNVSTLELGDSALYLCASSPVTGSYNSPLHFGNGTRLTVT.

V usage is TRBV6-4 and J usage is TRBJ1-6; D is unresolved. Trimming took off 6 bases at V and 10 bases at J, with 19 bases between the two ends. The CDR3 is 15 amino acids. CDR1 is MRHNA, CDR2 SNTAGT, per germline. CDR3 coding DNA: TGTGCCAGCAGAACACAAGGGAGGAAAGGGTCACCCCTCCACTTT. Amino acids: CASRTQGRKGSPLHF.

V is TRBV14 and J is TRBJ2-1; 11 bases are a match to TRBD2. Germline assignment: CDR1 SGHDN and CDR2 FVKESK. The CDR3 covers 17 residues. Unmatched junction bases numbered 8, after V lost 3 bases and J lost 4 bases. The CDR3 DNA is TGTGCCAGCAGCCACCCATTAGCGGGAGGGCCTTACAATGAGCAGTTCTTC. It codes for CASSHPLAGGPYNEQFF.

The chain carries TRBV7-2 and TRBJ1-1, with D perhaps TRBD1 (5 bases). Trimming took off 1 base at V and 7 bases at J, with 16 bases between the two ends. Germline-derived CDR1 and CDR2 are SGHTA and FQGNSA. This CDR3 is built from 15 residues. The DNA of the CDR3 is TGTGCCAGCAGCTTAGTCGGGGTTGCGGGGCGTGAAGCTTTCTTT. Translated, it gives CASSLVGVAGREAFF.

V usage is TRBV7-9 and J usage is TRBJ1-1; D is possibly TRBD1 (5 bases). CDR3 length: 14 residues. The germline V and J ends were trimmed by 6 bases and 3 bases, with 14 bases remaining between them. Per germline, CDR1 SEHNR and CDR2 FQNEAQ (reference sequence). The CDR3 sequence: CASSGGGDHTEAFF. The DNA of the CDR3 is TGTGCCAGCAGTGGTGGAGGGGATCACACTGAAGCTTTCTTT.

The chain carries TRBV4-1 and TRBJ1-2; D ambiguous. Germline-derived CDR1 and CDR2 are MGHRA and YSYEKL. V was trimmed by 0 bases and J by 8 bases, leaving 16 bases between them. The CDR3 totals 15 residues. CDR3 sequence reads: CASSQERMAYGGYTF. DNA of the CDR3: TGCGCCAGCAGCCAAGAGAGGATGGCTTATGGAGGCTACACCTTC.

The V call is TRBV5-8, the J call TRBJ2-5; TRBD2 matches 8 bases. The J call could be wrong; TRBJ2-7 is a better fit for the DNA end. Germline CDR1 SGHTS, CDR2 YDEGEE. This CDR3 has 15 amino acids. The DNA of the CDR3 is TGTGCCAGCAGCTTTATCATAGCGGGATCCTACGAGCAGTACTTC. Translation: CASSFIIAGSYEQYF.